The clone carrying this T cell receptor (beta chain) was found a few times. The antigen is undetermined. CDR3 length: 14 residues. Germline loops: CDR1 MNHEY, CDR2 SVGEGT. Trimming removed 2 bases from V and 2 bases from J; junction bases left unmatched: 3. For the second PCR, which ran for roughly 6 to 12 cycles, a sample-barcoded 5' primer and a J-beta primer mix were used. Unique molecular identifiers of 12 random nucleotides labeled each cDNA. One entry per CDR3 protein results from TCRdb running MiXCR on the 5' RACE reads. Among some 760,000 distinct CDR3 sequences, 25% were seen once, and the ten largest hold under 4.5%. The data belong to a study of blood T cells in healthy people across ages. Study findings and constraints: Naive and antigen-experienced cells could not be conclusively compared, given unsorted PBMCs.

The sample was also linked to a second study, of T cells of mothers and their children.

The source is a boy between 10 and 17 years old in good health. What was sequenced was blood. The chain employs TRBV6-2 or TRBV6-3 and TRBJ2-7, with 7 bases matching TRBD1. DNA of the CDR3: TGTGCCAGCAGTTACGCGCAGGGGGCCTACGAGCAGTACTTC. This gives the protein CASSYAQGAYEQYF.